A single sample is the source of the 8 T cell receptor beta chains below, sequenced in a study of T cell responses to AZD1222 COVID-19 vaccine (dated by TCRdb to 2020 to 2022). This sample's time point label indicates: baseline before first vaccination. The treatment or condition label, read with the paper, signifies: meningococcal conjugate vaccine given as trial control. The library was generated by the immunoSEQ multiplex PCR assay. TCRdb took this table from immuneACCESS and kept in-frame rearrangements with V and J called. Such tables lack part of the clones; where checked against another copy, unresolved V genes explain under half of the gap, and the rest is unexplained. The sample table contains approximately 140,000 clones; only one count was recorded for around nine tenths of them. Together, the top ten hold around 2.8% of the sample. Sequenced here: peripheral blood, sampled on day 0 of MenACWY control vaccination. Receptors were obtained from an adult in good health.

The chain combines TRBV6-6 with TRBJ1-3, with a possible D match to TRBD1 (6 bases). The CDR3 totals 15 residues. Trimming shortened V by 5 bases and J by 0 bases, and 11 bases separated the two germline ends. Per germline, CDR1 MNHNY and CDR2 SVGAGI (reference sequence). The CDR3 protein is CASSARGFSGNTIYF. The DNA for the CDR3 is TGTGCCAGCAGTGCCAGGGGCTTCTCTGGAAACACCATATATTTT.

The V call is TRBV3-1 (or the pseudogene TRBV3-2), the J call TRBJ2-1; D assignment may be TRBD1 or TRBD2 (5 bases each). Germline V gene lookup returns CDR1 LGHDT and CDR2 YNNKEL (reference sequence). The CDR3 is 13 amino acids. V lost 4 bases to trimming and J lost 4 bases, with 8 bases between them. The CDR3 loop reads CASSRDRYNEQFF. As DNA, the CDR3 is TGTGCCAGCAGCCGGGACCGATACAATGAGCAGTTCTTC.

The rearrangement uses TRBV7-9 and TRBJ2-5, with TRBD1 as a possible D gene (7 bases). Germline CDR1 is SEHNR and CDR2 is FQNEAQ (reference sequence). V lost 3 bases, J lost 5 bases, and 16 bases lay in between. CDR3 length: 15 amino acids. The CDR3 DNA sequence: TGTGCCAGCAGCTTCCGGGGGACAGTTGGGGAGACCCAGTACTTC. Its translation is CASSFRGTVGETQYF. The whole variable domain, filled in from reference TRBV7-9 and TRBJ2-5, reads DTGVSQNPRHKITKRGQNVTFRCDPISEHNRLYWYRQTLGQGPEFLTYFQNEAQLEKSRLLSDRFSAERPKGSFSTLEIQRTEQGDSAMYLCASSFRGTVGETQYFGPGTRLLVL.

The V call is TRBV6-5, the J call TRBJ1-1, with D possibly TRBD1 on 5 matching bases. V lost 7 bases to trimming and J lost 4 bases, with 10 bases between them. There are 12 residues in the CDR3. In germline, CDR1 is MNHEY, CDR2 SVGAGI. The CDR3 region is CASIGVGTEAFF. CDR3 DNA sequence: TGTGCCAGCATAGGGGTAGGCACTGAAGCTTTCTTT.

This chain connects TRBV7-9 to TRBJ1-1, with D maybe TRBD1 (5 bases). The CDR3 is made up of 13 amino acids. Trimming shortened V by 5 bases and J by 4 bases, and 11 bases separated the two germline ends. Germline loops: CDR1 SEHNR, CDR2 FQNEAQ (reference sequence). This chain's CDR3 is CASSIGTSTEAFF. The CDR3 coding sequence is TGTGCCAGCAGCATCGGGACGAGCACTGAAGCTTTCTTT.

J is TRBJ2-1 and V is TRBV12-5, with 9 bases matching TRBD2. The CDR3 loop spans 21 amino acids. Germline CDR1 LGHNT, CDR2 FRNRAP. The V and J ends lost 0 bases and 0 bases, in that order; junction bases with no gene match: 15. The CDR3 spells CASGLVLYPSLRGGSYNEQFF. The DNA of the CDR3 is TGTGCTAGTGGTTTGGTACTTTACCCCTCCCTGCGGGGGGGCTCCTACAATGAGCAGTTCTTC.

This clone showed up just once. The V and J genes are TRBV5-6 and TRBJ2-1; no clear D gene. The CDR3 totals 15 residues. Trimming took off 1 base at V and 0 bases at J, with 8 bases between the two ends. Germline lookup yields CDR1 SGHDT and CDR2 YYEEEE. The CDR3 bases are TGTGCCAGCAGCTTGCCTGCCTCCTCCTACAATGAGCAGTTCTTC. Residues: CASSLPASSYNEQFF.

V and J are TRBV2 and TRBJ1-6; 9 bases match TRBD1. The J segment lost 4 bases and the V segment lost 4 bases, leaving 2 bases of the junction unmatched. This CDR3 is built from 15 residues. The germline V gene has CDR1 SNHLY and CDR2 FYNNEI. The CDR3 loop is CASSGTGEYNSPLHF. In DNA form, the CDR3 reads TGTGCCAGCAGTGGGACAGGGGAGTATAATTCACCCCTCCACTTT.